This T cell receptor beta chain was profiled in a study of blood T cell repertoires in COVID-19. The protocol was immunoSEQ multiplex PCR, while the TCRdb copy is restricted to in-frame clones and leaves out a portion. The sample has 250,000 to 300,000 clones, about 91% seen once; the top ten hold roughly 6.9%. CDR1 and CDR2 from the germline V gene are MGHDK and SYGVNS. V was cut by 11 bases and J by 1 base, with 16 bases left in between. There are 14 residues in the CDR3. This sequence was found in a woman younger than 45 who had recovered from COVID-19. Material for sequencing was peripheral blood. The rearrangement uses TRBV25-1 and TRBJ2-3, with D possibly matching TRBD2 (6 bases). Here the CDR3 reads CASEAGPGTDTQYF. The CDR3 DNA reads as TGTGCCTCCGAGGCGGGACCTGGCACAGATACGCAGTATTTT.